Here is one TCR beta chain with its context. The antigen is unknown. It was by 5'RACE template switching with UMIs that TCR beta cDNA was made. TCRdb reprocessed the 5' RACE reads, with one entry per CDR3 protein and no DNA. Here the sample table reports 500,000 or so distinct CDR3 sequences. This specimen belongs to a study of T cells expressing NK-cell markers. Turning to the study itself: In the group of eight sequenced donors, seven were HCMV-seropositive and one was seronegative.

Notes on the study in general: The share of CD8+ T cells held by dominant NKG2C+ clonotypes was roughly 1.0-8% in roughly 6 donors.

The germline V gene encodes CDR1 SNHLY and CDR2 FYNNEI. The CDR3 contains 12 residues. Source material: blood T cells: a sorted CD56 or NKG2C T cell subset, CD4+ or CD8+ T cells, or bulk PBMC T cells (not recorded which). This TCR was recovered from a man younger than 35 in good health. The rearrangement joins TRBV2 to TRBJ2-1; TCRdb reports TRBD2, a call that lacks DNA to check it against. The CDR3 sequence: CASSGTSGRRFF.